What follows are 17 T cell receptor beta chains derived from one specimen sequenced in a study of blood T cell repertoires in COVID-19. TCRdb keeps only in-frame clones here, not all; method: immunoSEQ multiplex PCR. This table has tens of thousands of clones, around 90% appearing once. Sequenced: peripheral blood. These receptors all stem from a man in his sixties with COVID-19, enrolled during active disease.

The CDR3 region is CASSLGTMDTEAFF. The CDR3 coding sequence is TGTGCCAGCAGCTTAGGGACAATGGACACTGAAGCTTTCTTT. V and J are TRBV7-9 and TRBJ1-1, with D possibly TRBD1 on 5 matching bases. The CDR3 totals 14 residues. In germline, CDR1 is SEHNR, CDR2 FQNEAQ (reference sequence). V was cut by 1 base and J by 3 bases, with 9 bases left in between.

The J gene is TRBJ2-1, the V gene TRBV29-1; 13 bases line up with TRBD2. Trimming took 3 bases from V and 4 from J; bases not matched to a gene: 6. The CDR3 totals 16 residues. Germline V gives CDR1 SQVTM, CDR2 ANQGSEA. The CDR3 reads CSVDQLAGGSYNEQFF. The CDR3 coding sequence is TGCAGCGTTGATCAACTAGCGGGAGGGTCATACAATGAGCAGTTCTTC.

V gene TRBV5-1 combines with J gene TRBJ2-1; TRBD1 is a possible D gene (6 bases). Trimming removed 5 bases from V and 9 bases from J, with 15 bases in between. This CDR3 comprises 13 residues. Germline V lookup: CDR1 SGHRS, CDR2 YFSETQ. CDR3 DNA: TGCGCCAGCAGAGAGACAGGCATGGGTGAGCAGTTCTTC. This codes for CASRETGMGEQFF.

V gene TRBV27 combines with J gene TRBJ1-3; D is uncertain. Germline V CDR1 and CDR2: MNHEY, SMNVEV (reference sequence). Trimming removed 5 bases from V and 4 bases from J, with 6 bases in between. CDR3 size: 12 residues. The CDR3: CASSGPGNTIYF. CDR3 coding DNA: TGTGCCAGCAGTGGGCCCGGAAACACCATATATTTT.

This sequence joins TRBV4-1 and TRBJ1-1, with 11 bases lining up with TRBD1. Per the germline V gene, CDR1 is MGHRA and CDR2 is YSYEKL. This CDR3 has 19 amino acids. The ends lost 3 bases at V and 5 bases at J; junction bases unmatched: 17. CDR3: CASSQRPDRDRGYETEAFF. CDR3 coding DNA: TGCGCCAGCAGCCAGAGACCCGACCGGGACAGGGGGTATGAGACTGAAGCTTTCTTT.

Here the CDR3 reads CASSAAAGEREKLFF. The DNA for the CDR3 is TGTGCCAGCAGTGCCGCCGCGGGGGAGAGGGAAAAACTGTTTTTT. This chain connects TRBV6-6 to TRBJ1-4; maybe TRBD1 (5 bases). This CDR3 comprises 15 residues. The V and J ends lost 5 bases and 8 bases respectively, with 18 bases between them. Germline CDR1 is MNHNY and CDR2 is SVGAGI (reference sequence).

This chain uses TRBV20-1 with TRBJ1-4; no firm D call. The CDR3 is 13 amino acids. Trimming took off 3 bases at V and 3 bases at J, with 8 bases between the two ends. Germline V gene sequence: CDR1 DFQATT, CDR2 SNEGSKA (reference sequence). The CDR3 is CSASIGPNEKLFF. For the CDR3, the DNA is TGCAGTGCTAGTATCGGTCCTAATGAAAAACTGTTTTTT.

The chain links TRBV4-2 to TRBJ2-7; 7 bases map to TRBD2. The CDR3 covers 14 residues. V lost 0 bases and J lost 7; bases outside the gene matches: 6. Per germline, CDR1 LGHNA and CDR2 YNFKEQ. The CDR3: CASSQDPAGEEQYF. The CDR3 nucleotides read TGTGCCAGCAGCCAAGACCCCGCGGGGGAAGAGCAGTACTTC.

This chain connects TRBV11-3 to TRBJ2-3; 9 bases fit TRBD2. Germline-derived CDR1 and CDR2 are SGHNT and YENEEA. The ends lost 2 bases at V and 0 bases at J; junction bases unmatched: 6. CDR3 length: 17 amino acids. The CDR3 protein is CASSLKGSGGSTDTQYF. CDR3 nucleotide sequence: TGTGCCAGCAGCTTAAAGGGGAGCGGGGGGAGCACAGATACGCAGTATTTT.

The rearrangement uses TRBV6-5 and TRBJ1-4, with 10 bases fitting TRBD1. This CDR3 is built from 14 residues. The V gene's germline CDR1 is MNHEY and CDR2 SVGAGI. V lost 7 bases to trimming and J lost 10 bases; unmatched junction nucleotides: 9. The CDR3 nucleotides read TGTGCCAGCAAACCCGACAGGGGGCTTGGAAAACTGTTTTTT. It yields the protein CASKPDRGLGKLFF.

The chain recombines TRBV6-2 or TRBV6-3 with TRBJ2-7, with 8 nucleotides matching TRBD2. CDR1 is MNHEY, CDR2 SVGEGT, per germline. With V trimmed by 4 bases and J by 2 bases, 7 bases remained unmatched. This CDR3 has 15 residues. The CDR3 loop reads CASSSPAGAPYEQYF. CDR3 sequence (DNA): TGTGCCAGCAGTTCCCCAGCGGGAGCCCCCTACGAGCAGTACTTC.

The chain couples TRBV6-5 to TRBJ1-5; 9 bases line up with TRBD1. CDR1 is MNHEY and CDR2 is SVGAGI in the germline V gene. Trimming cost V 6 bases and J 8 bases; bases outside gene matches: 5. This CDR3 contains 13 residues. The CDR3 nucleotides are TGTGCCAGCAGGAAAACAGGGGGCAAGCCCCAGCATTTT. Protein: CASRKTGGKPQHF.

This clone is labeled as medium-sized. The chain joins TRBV19 to TRBJ2-1, with D uncertain. Per germline, CDR1 LNHDA and CDR2 SQIVND (reference sequence). The V gene lost 10 bases and the J gene lost 4 bases, with 32 bases spanning the gap. The CDR3 length is 19 residues. The CDR3 DNA reads as TGTGCCACTTCTTATCTTGGGCATGATCCGTACTTACCATACAATGAGCAGTTCTTC. Its translation is CATSYLGHDPYLPYNEQFF.

The chain is built from TRBV9 and TRBJ1-2; 7 positions match TRBD1. Trimming cost V 4 bases and J 0 bases; bases outside gene matches: 6. Germline CDR1 and CDR2: SGDLS and YYNGEE. This CDR3 comprises 15 residues. As DNA, the CDR3 is TGTGCCAGCAGCATCCGGGACAGAGCTAACTATGGCTACACCTTC. This sequence encodes CASSIRDRANYGYTF.

The gene calls are TRBV28 and TRBJ2-1; 7 nucleotides match TRBD1. CDR1 and CDR2 (germline): MDHEN, SYDVKM. Trimming removed 6 bases from V and 0 bases from J; junction bases left unmatched: 5. CDR3 size: 15 residues. This CDR3 reads CASRKQGSSYNEQFF. In nucleotides, the CDR3 is TGTGCCAGCAGGAAACAGGGGAGCTCCTACAATGAGCAGTTCTTC.

The J gene is TRBJ1-2, the V gene TRBV6-5; D gene unclear. The germline V and J ends were trimmed by 2 bases and 8 bases, with 18 bases remaining between them. The length of the CDR3 is 15 residues. Germline lookup yields CDR1 MNHEY and CDR2 SVGAGI. This CDR3 reads CASSYNSGALRGYTF. CDR3 coding DNA: TGTGCCAGCAGTTACAACTCCGGAGCACTTCGGGGCTACACCTTC.

The chain recombines TRBV5-1 with TRBJ2-7; 13 bases match TRBD2. Germline V gives CDR1 SGHRS, CDR2 YFSETQ. This CDR3 is 15 amino acids long. Trimming cost V 4 bases and J 5 bases; bases outside gene matches: 6. In nucleotides, the CDR3 is TGCGCCAGCAGCCCCCGGACTAGCGGGAGTGACGAGCAGTACTTC. It is translated as CASSPRTSGSDEQYF.